This T cell receptor beta chain was retrieved from a study of blood T cell repertoires in COVID-19. Profiled with immunoSEQ multiplex PCR; TCRdb holds only in-frame clones, not every one. The sample lists fewer than 250,000 clones, around 80% occurring once. V gave up 2 bases and J gave up 0 bases, with 10 bases separating them. CDR1 and CDR2 from the germline V gene are SQVTM and ANQGSEA. This CDR3 is built from 14 residues. The TCR comes from a woman aged 45 to 65 with acute or convalescent COVID-19. The sample taken for sequencing was peripheral blood. The V call is TRBV29-1, the J call TRBJ1-2; D gene ambiguous. CDR3 region: CSVEFPEANYGYTF. The CDR3, as DNA: TGCAGCGTTGAATTCCCAGAAGCTAACTATGGCTACACCTTC.